These 24 T cell receptor beta chains were all obtained from the same sample, sequenced in a study of human T cells and chemical hapten exposure. Time point of the sample: patch test 1, 2 weeks after DPC sensitization. Treatment: therapeutic diphenylcyclopropenone sensitization with weekly scalp DPC. TCRdb re-analysed the RACE reads in MiXCR, keeping a single row per CDR3 protein. The table records around 380,000 distinct CDR3 sequences, 4% to 5.5% of them present only once. Sequences were derived from whole blood, sampled in connection with sensitization to the hapten diphenylcyclopropenone (DPC). The origin of the receptors is a woman aged 45-65 years with alopecia areata. Some clones in this sample may be carry-over from other donors' samples.

The rearrangement joins TRBV6-5 to TRBJ2-3, with D perhaps TRBD1 or TRBD2 (5 bases each). V was shortened by 4 bases and J by 9 bases, with 20 bases between the two germline ends. The CDR3 sequence is 15 residues long. CDR1 is MNHEY, CDR2 SVGAGI, per germline. The CDR3 reads CASSSRGREFGTQYF. CDR3 coding DNA: TGTGCCAGCAGTTCACGGGGCAGGGAGTTTGGGACGCAGTATTTT.

This clonotype showed up many times. The J gene is TRBJ2-3, the V gene TRBV4-1, with 10 bases fitting TRBD2. The length of the CDR3 is 15 residues. Germline V gene sequence: CDR1 MGHRA, CDR2 YSYEKL. With 4 bases clipped from V and 6 bases from J, the junction kept 7 bases outside the gene matches. CDR3 loop: CASSPGLAGADTQYF. The DNA of the CDR3 is TGCGCCAGCAGCCCAGGTCTAGCGGGAGCCGATACGCAGTATTTT.

This clonotype has at least ten counts. V is TRBV7-9 and J is TRBJ2-3, with D tentatively TRBD1 or TRBD2 (6 bases each). Germline V lookup: CDR1 SEHNR, CDR2 FQNEAQ (reference sequence). V shed 4 bases and J shed 4 bases, with 18 bases lying between them. CDR3 length: 16 residues. CDR3 bases: TGTGCCAGCAGCTGGGAGGACGGCCGGGGGCCAGATACGCAGTATTTT. Translating gives CASSWEDGRGPDTQYF.

This clonotype was seen at least ten times. CDR3: CASSLEGFGAQHF. The CDR3 bases are TGTGCCAGCAGTTTAGAGGGGTTTGGGGCCCAGCATTTT. The chain combines TRBV12-3 or TRBV12-4 with TRBJ1-5; tentative D call: TRBD1 (5 bases). The germline V and J ends were trimmed by 1 base and 11 bases, with 12 bases remaining between them. The CDR3 extends over 13 amino acids.

Only a few counts were recorded for this clonotype. The rearrangement uses TRBV20-1 and TRBJ2-7, with D possibly being TRBD2 (6 bases). V lost 4 bases to trimming and J lost 0 bases, with 16 bases between them. Looked up from germline, CDR1 is DFQATT and CDR2 is SNEGSKA (reference sequence). The CDR3 sequence is 15 residues long. The DNA for the CDR3 is TGCAGTGCTACACCGAATAGCGGTCTCTCCTACGAGCAGTACTTC. The encoded protein is CSATPNSGLSYEQYF.

The V gene is TRBV28, the J gene TRBJ2-2, with D uncertain. Trimming stripped 6 bases from V and 6 bases from J, with 14 bases between. CDR1 MDHEN and CDR2 SYDVKM come from the germline V gene. The CDR3 is made up of 14 amino acids. The CDR3 loop is CASRIHRSAGELFF. For the CDR3, the DNA is TGTGCCAGCAGGATTCACCGGTCCGCCGGGGAGCTGTTTTTT.

This clonotype was seen ten or more times. This chain connects TRBV20-1 to TRBJ1-5; D is unresolved. The CDR3 contains 13 residues. Trimming pared 5 bases from V and 0 bases from J, leaving 8 bases between. Per germline, CDR1 DFQATT and CDR2 SNEGSKA (reference sequence). The CDR3 DNA reads TGCAGTGCTCGGGATTATAGCAATCAGCCCCAGCATTTT. It translates to CSARDYSNQPQHF.

Ten or more counts support this clonotype. The chain joins TRBV7-2 to TRBJ2-3; 11 bases align to TRBD2. V shed 1 base and J 4 bases; nucleotides not matched to a gene: 1. Germline CDR1 and CDR2: SGHTA and FQGNSA. CDR3 length: 15 residues. For the CDR3, the DNA is TGTGCCAGCAGCTTAGAACTAGCGGGAGCAGATACGCAGTATTTT. Translated: CASSLELAGADTQYF.

This clonotype appeared many times. V and J are TRBV15 and TRBJ1-4, with D possibly TRBD1 on 6 matching bases. Trimming took off 6 bases at V and 7 bases at J, with 9 bases between the two ends. The CDR3 runs 12 residues. Per germline, CDR1 LNHNV and CDR2 YYDKDF (reference sequence). CDR3 sequence (DNA): TGTGCCACCAGTAGGACAGTTGAAAAACTGTTTTTT. It encodes CATSRTVEKLFF.

This clonotype was seen a handful of times. The genes are TRBV7-2 and TRBJ2-1; TRBD2 aligns across 7 bases. Germline-derived CDR1 and CDR2 are SGHTA and FQGNSA. V shed 4 bases, J shed 7 bases, and the junction held 16 bases outside the gene matches. CDR3 length: 17 residues. As DNA, the CDR3 is TGTGCCAGCAGCTCCCACTTTATCGCCCGAGCGGGGAATGAGCAGTTCTTC. Its protein product is CASSSHFIARAGNEQFF.

This clonotype occurred many times. A much larger clone sits a single nucleotide away, making a read error possible. V gene TRBV5-6 combines with J gene TRBJ2-3, with D tentatively TRBD1 or TRBD2 (5 bases each). Germline CDR1 SGHDT, CDR2 YYEEEE. This CDR3 region has 13 residues. The ends were cut back, 3 bases at V and 0 bases at J, with 5 bases in the middle. CDR3: CASSWDSTDTQYF. CDR3 nucleotide sequence: TGTGCCAGCAGCTGGGACAGCACAGATACGCAGTATTTT.

This clonotype was picked up many times. The chain joins TRBV12-3 or TRBV12-4 to TRBJ1-2; a weak D match, TRBD1 (5 bases). CDR3 length equals 13 residues. V was trimmed by 2 bases and J by 7 bases, leaving 11 bases between them. The CDR3 DNA reads TGTGCCAGCAGTTTACAGGGTCTTTTTGGCTACACCTTC. It codes for CASSLQGLFGYTF.

This clonotype was seen only a few times. The J gene is TRBJ1-4, the V gene TRBV15; possibly TRBD1 for D (5 bases). CDR1 and CDR2 from the germline V gene are LNHNV and YYDKDF (reference sequence). The CDR3 contains 16 residues. V was cut by 2 bases and J by 3 bases, with 13 bases left in between. The CDR3 loop is CATSRSGGLANEKLFF. CDR3 coding DNA: TGTGCCACCAGCAGATCCGGGGGTTTGGCTAATGAAAAACTGTTTTTT. Filled out from reference TRBV15 and TRBJ1-4, the complete variable domain reads DAMVIQNPRYQVTQFGKPVTLSCSQTLNHNVMYWYQQKSSQAPKLLFHYYDKDFNNEADTPDNFQSRRPNTSFCFLDIRSPGLGDTAMYLCATSRSGGLANEKLFFGSGTQLSVL.

The chain has TRBV20-1 and TRBJ2-7; 7 nucleotides align to TRBD2. J lost 0 bases, V lost 3 bases, and 5 bases had no gene match. Looked up from germline, CDR1 is DFQATT and CDR2 is SNEGSKA (reference sequence). The CDR3 covers 14 residues. Here the CDR3 reads CSARGGTTSYEQYF. CDR3 coding DNA: TGCAGTGCTAGGGGGGGGACGACCTCCTACGAGCAGTACTTC.

This clonotype was observed many times. DNA for the CDR3: TGTGCCAGCAGTTCGGGACGGACCTATGGCTACACCTTC. Translated, it gives CASSSGRTYGYTF. The chain combines TRBV6-5 with TRBJ1-2, with a tentative D call TRBD1 (5 bases). The germline gives CDR1 MNHEY, CDR2 SVGAGI. V was clipped by 4 bases and J by 4 bases, with 10 bases between them. CDR3 length: 13 amino acids.

This clonotype was counted a few times. This chain joins TRBV20-1 and TRBJ1-5, with TRBD1 matching over 7 bases. J gave up 4 bases and V 0 bases, and 3 bases lay outside the gene matches. The V gene's germline CDR1 is DFQATT and CDR2 SNEGSKA (reference sequence). The CDR3 extends over 14 amino acids. CDR3 amino acids: CSARDWDRNQPQHF. The CDR3 region has the DNA TGCAGTGCTAGAGATTGGGACAGAAATCAGCCCCAGCATTTT.

The chain is built from TRBV30 and TRBJ1-5; tentative D call: TRBD1 (6 bases). Germline V gene sequence: CDR1 GTSNPN, CDR2 SVGIG (reference sequence). This CDR3 has 13 amino acids. V gave up 1 base and J gave up 6 bases, with 10 bases separating them. CDR3 residues: CAWSGQGSQPQHF. CDR3 DNA: TGTGCCTGGAGTGGTCAGGGGAGTCAGCCCCAGCATTTT.

The chain links TRBV20-1 to TRBJ2-3, with D perhaps TRBD2 (5 bases). V lost 0 bases and J lost 5, with 12 bases in between. This CDR3 is built from 14 residues. The germline V gene has CDR1 DFQATT and CDR2 SNEGSKA (reference sequence). The CDR3 sequence: CSARDLTGVDTQYF. The CDR3 DNA reads TGCAGTGCTAGAGATCTCACCGGGGTAGATACGCAGTATTTT.

This clonotype occurred many times. This sequence joins TRBV29-1 and TRBJ1-3, with 8 nucleotides matching TRBD1. CDR1 and CDR2 from the germline V gene are SQVTM and ANQGSEA. V shed 2 bases, J shed 2 bases, and the junction held 5 bases outside the gene matches. This CDR3 has 15 amino acids. CDR3 bases: TGCAGCGTTGAATTCGGCAGGGGGCCTGGAAACACCATATATTTT. Its protein is CSVEFGRGPGNTIYF.

This clonotype was detected many times. The DNA for the CDR3 is TGCAGTGCTACAGCCGGACTAGCGGGAGACCGCTCCTACGAGCAGTACTTC. Translated: CSATAGLAGDRSYEQYF. The V gene is TRBV20-1, the J gene TRBJ2-7; 13 bases align to TRBD2. J lost 0 bases, V lost 4 bases, and 9 bases had no gene match. The CDR3 covers 17 residues. Germline V gives CDR1 DFQATT, CDR2 SNEGSKA (reference sequence).

This clonotype came up a few times. The chain is built from TRBV2 and TRBJ1-2; the D is unclear. V lost 0 bases to trimming and J lost 5 bases, with 7 bases between them. The germline V gene encodes CDR1 SNHLY and CDR2 FYNNEI. The CDR3 loop spans 13 amino acids. The CDR3 nucleotides are TGTGCCAGCAGTGAAGCGAGCGGGTATGGCTACACCTTC. Residues: CASSEASGYGYTF.

The CDR3 DNA reads as TGTGCCAGCAGTTCGTTAGAGTCCCGGACAGGCGAAAAACTGTTTTTT. Translated: CASSSLESRTGEKLFF. V gene TRBV28 combines with J gene TRBJ1-4; 7 bases are a match to TRBD1. CDR3 length: 16 amino acids. Germline values: CDR1 MDHEN, CDR2 SYDVKM. Unmatched junction bases numbered 13, after V lost 4 bases and J lost 8 bases.

This clonotype occurred a few times. The chain couples TRBV29-1 to TRBJ1-1, with D hard to call. The V gene's germline CDR1 is SQVTM and CDR2 ANQGSEA. The CDR3 length is 12 residues. V lost 4 bases and J 2 bases, leaving 8 bases between the germline ends. CDR3 sequence (DNA): TGCAGCGTTGTACGAGGCAACACTGAAGCTTTCTTT. Protein sequence: CSVVRGNTEAFF.

DNA for the CDR3: TGTGCCAGCAGCGTAGAAGCGAGAGATACGCAGTATTTT. Translated, it gives CASSVEARDTQYF. The V call is TRBV9, the J call TRBJ2-3; D unclear. This CDR3 is 13 amino acids long. Trimming removed 0 bases at V and 5 bases at J, with 7 bases between. CDR1 is SGDLS, CDR2 YYNGEE, per germline.